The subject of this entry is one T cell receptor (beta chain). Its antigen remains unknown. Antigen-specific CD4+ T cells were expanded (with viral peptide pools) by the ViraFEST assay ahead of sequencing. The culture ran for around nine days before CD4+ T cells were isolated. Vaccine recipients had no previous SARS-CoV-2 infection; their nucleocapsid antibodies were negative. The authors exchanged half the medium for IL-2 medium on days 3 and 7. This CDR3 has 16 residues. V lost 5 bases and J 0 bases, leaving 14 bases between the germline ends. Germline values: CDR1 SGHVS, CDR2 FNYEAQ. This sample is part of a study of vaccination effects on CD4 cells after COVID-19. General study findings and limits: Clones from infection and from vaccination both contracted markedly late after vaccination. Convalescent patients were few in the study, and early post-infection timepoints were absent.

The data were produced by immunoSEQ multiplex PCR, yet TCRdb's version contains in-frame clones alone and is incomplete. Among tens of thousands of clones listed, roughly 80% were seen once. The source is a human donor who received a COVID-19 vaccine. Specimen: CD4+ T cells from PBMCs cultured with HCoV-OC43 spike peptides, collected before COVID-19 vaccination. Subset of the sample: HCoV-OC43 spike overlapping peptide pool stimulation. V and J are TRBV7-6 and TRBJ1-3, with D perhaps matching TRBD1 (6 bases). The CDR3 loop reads CASSLGAGASGNTIYF. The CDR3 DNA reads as TGTGCCAGCAGCCTGGGGGCCGGAGCCTCTGGAAACACCATATATTTT.